This passage covers 19 T cell receptor beta chains from one sample sequenced in a study of CD8 T cells in Susac syndrome. An amount of RNA that ranged from 0.5 to 1 ug was reverse transcribed with random hexamers. Via MiXCR, TCRdb re-called the immunoSEQ multiplex PCR reads, giving one row per CDR3 protein. Here the sample spans approximately 71,000 distinct CDR3 sequences, roughly 95% being singletons. The sequenced material came from CD4+ T cells from PBMCs. The receptors derive from a human donor with multiple sclerosis.

The chain has TRBV9 and TRBJ2-1, with D hard to call. CDR1 and CDR2 (germline): SGDLS, YYNGEE. The CDR3 runs 14 residues. Trimming shortened V by 1 base and J by 6 bases, and 11 bases separated the two germline ends. CDR3: CASSVTLPSNEQFF. DNA for the CDR3: TGTGCCAGCAGCGTAACCCTACCAAGCAATGAGCAGTTCTTC.

The chain links TRBV25-1 to TRBJ2-1; D gene ambiguous. Germline loops: CDR1 MGHDK, CDR2 SYGVNS. V was shortened by 0 bases and J by 8 bases, with 2 bases between the two germline ends. CDR3 length: 11 amino acids. The CDR3 region is CASSEYDEQFF. The CDR3 nucleotides are TGTGCCAGCAGTGAATATGATGAGCAGTTCTTC.

The CDR3 nucleotides read TGTGCCAGCAGCTCATTGACAGGGGCCGCCTACGAGCAGTACTTC. As protein: CASSSLTGAAYEQYF. This chain uses TRBV7-6 with TRBJ2-7, with 8 bases fitting TRBD1. Losses at the gene ends were 4 bases for V and 2 bases for J; bases not matched to a gene: 7. Germline CDR1 and CDR2: SGHVS and FNYEAQ. The CDR3 covers 15 residues.

The V call is TRBV6-5, the J call TRBJ1-6; D perhaps matches TRBD1 (5 bases). V was pared by 5 bases and J by 7 bases, with 15 bases between. The CDR3 has 15 amino acids. The germline V gene encodes CDR1 MNHEY and CDR2 SVGAGI. The DNA for the CDR3 is TGTGCCAGCAGTATTACCGACAGATCCAATTCACCCCTCCACTTT. Protein sequence: CASSITDRSNSPLHF.

The CDR3 here is CASSLTAQGNTEAFF. CDR3 sequence (DNA): TGTGCCAGCAGCTTGACTGCACAGGGGAACACTGAAGCTTTCTTT. The chain carries TRBV7-9 and TRBJ1-1, with D perhaps matching TRBD1 (6 bases). Trimming took off 3 bases at V and 1 base at J, with 12 bases between the two ends. Germline CDR1 reads SEHNR; CDR2 reads FQNEAQ (reference sequence). The CDR3 has 15 amino acids.

The rearrangement joins TRBV3-1 to TRBJ2-7; D might be TRBD1 (5 bases). V lost 6 bases and J 1 base, leaving 7 bases between the germline ends. Germline V CDR1 and CDR2: LGHDT, YNNKEL (reference sequence). The CDR3 totals 12 residues. CDR3 loop: CASSAGSYEQYF. In nucleotides, the CDR3 is TGTGCCAGCAGTGCAGGGTCCTACGAGCAGTACTTC.

The gene calls are TRBV5-1 and TRBJ2-1, with D possibly being TRBD1 or TRBD2 (5 bases each). Germline V CDR1 and CDR2: SGHRS, YFSETQ. This CDR3 contains 15 residues. V was shortened by 5 bases and J by 5 bases, with 17 bases between the two germline ends. The CDR3 is CASRRTGLGDNEQFF. The CDR3, as DNA: TGCGCCAGCAGGCGAACGGGGCTTGGGGACAATGAGCAGTTCTTC.

The V call is TRBV5-6, the J call TRBJ2-2, with D perhaps matching TRBD1 (5 bases). The CDR3 loop spans 14 amino acids. Per germline, CDR1 SGHDT and CDR2 YYEEEE. V was trimmed by 4 bases and J by 6 bases, leaving 13 bases between them. The CDR3 DNA is TGTGCCAGCAGCCCGGACACTAACGCCGGGGAGCTGTTTTTT. The encoded protein is CASSPDTNAGELFF.

The rearrangement links TRBV7-9 to TRBJ2-3, with D perhaps assigned TRBD1 or TRBD2 (5 bases each). V dropped 5 bases and J dropped 13 bases, with 28 bases sitting between them. Germline V lookup: CDR1 SEHNR, CDR2 FQNEAQ (reference sequence). This CDR3 region has 16 residues. CDR3 coding DNA: TGTGCCAGCAGCCCACGGCAGGGCGGGCCCCGGGCCCCAGAGTATTTT. It specifies CASSPRQGGPRAPEYF.

The rearrangement joins TRBV6-6 to TRBJ2-7, with a weak D call TRBD1 (5 bases). The CDR3 length is 15 residues. Trimming cost V 0 bases and J 2 bases, with 11 bases left between them. Germline V gives CDR1 MNHNY, CDR2 SVGAGI (reference sequence). CDR3 sequence (DNA): TGTGCCAGCAGTTACTCGGCCAGGGCCACCTACGAGCAGTACTTC. This gives the protein CASSYSARATYEQYF.

This sequence joins TRBV3-1 and TRBJ2-7; unclear D gene. In germline, CDR1 is LGHDT, CDR2 YNNKEL (reference sequence). This CDR3 is built from 14 residues. The V and J ends lost 1 base and 3 bases respectively, with 10 bases between them. CDR3 coding DNA: TGTGCCAGCAGCCAAGGACGGGTTATCTACGAGCAGTACTTC. Its protein is CASSQGRVIYEQYF.

The gene calls are TRBV5-1 and TRBJ2-7, with D perhaps TRBD2 (5 bases). Trimming stripped 0 bases from V and 3 bases from J, with 16 bases between. Germline-derived CDR1 and CDR2 are SGHRS and YFSETQ. The CDR3 length is 16 residues. In nucleotides, the CDR3 is TGCGCCAGCAGCTTGGTCGGGGATTCCCTCCTCTACGAGCAGTACTTC. Translated, it gives CASSLVGDSLLYEQYF.

CDR3 nucleotides: TGTGCCAGCAGAGCGCGGGGCAGCAATTCACCCCTCCACTTT. Residues: CASRARGSNSPLHF. The V gene is TRBV12-3 or TRBV12-4, the J gene TRBJ1-6, with D perhaps matching TRBD1 (5 bases). The CDR3 has 14 amino acids. V was pared by 6 bases and J by 7 bases, with 13 bases between.

The chain has TRBV25-1 and TRBJ1-2; perhaps TRBD1 as D (5 bases). This CDR3 is built from 14 residues. The V end was cut by 4 bases, the J end by 4 bases, with 13 bases between. Per the germline V gene, CDR1 is MGHDK and CDR2 is SYGVNS. CDR3 region: CASSGSGTVYGYTF. The CDR3 DNA sequence: TGTGCCAGCAGTGGTTCCGGGACGGTCTATGGCTACACCTTC.

V and J are TRBV20-1 and TRBJ2-3; D perhaps matches TRBD2 (6 bases). V was shortened by 1 base and J by 1 base, with 12 bases between the two germline ends. The CDR3 totals 15 residues. From germline, CDR1 is DFQATT and CDR2 SNEGSKA (reference sequence). CDR3 sequence (DNA): TGCAGTGCTAGAGGCGGCGGGGTAGGCACAGATACGCAGTATTTT. Translated: CSARGGGVGTDTQYF.

CDR3 residues: CSALGGTGSYNEQFF. CDR3 DNA: TGCAGCGCCCTAGGGGGGACAGGCTCCTACAATGAGCAGTTCTTC. The chain uses TRBV29-1 and TRBJ2-1; TRBD1 matches at 8 bases. J was trimmed by 0 bases and V by 7 bases; bases with no gene match: 8. Germline CDR1 is SQVTM and CDR2 is ANQGSEA. This CDR3 is built from 15 residues.

This clonotype was seen just once. V gene TRBV5-1 combines with J gene TRBJ2-7, with 7 bases matching TRBD1. The V gene's germline CDR1 is SGHRS and CDR2 YFSETQ. The CDR3 contains 16 residues. V lost 3 bases and J lost 0; bases outside the gene matches: 9. CDR3 DNA: TGCGCCAGCAGCTCACAGGGGTCTTTAAGCTCCTACGAGCAGTACTTC. It encodes CASSSQGSLSSYEQYF.

CDR3 sequence (DNA): TGTGCCAGCCTGAACAGGTGGAACCAAGAGACCCAGTACTTC. Its protein is CASLNRWNQETQYF. The V gene is TRBV28, the J gene TRBJ2-5; a weak D match, TRBD1 (5 bases). Trimming removed 8 bases at V and 0 bases at J, with 13 bases between. CDR1 and CDR2 from the germline V gene are MDHEN and SYDVKM. The CDR3 is made up of 14 amino acids.

The gene calls are TRBV4-1 and TRBJ2-1, with a tentative D call TRBD1 (5 bases). V was clipped by 0 bases and J by 10 bases, with 10 bases between them. The CDR3 is 13 amino acids. Looked up from germline, CDR1 is MGHRA and CDR2 is YSYEKL. The CDR3 protein is CASSQDWQGEQFF. The CDR3 coding sequence is TGCGCCAGCAGCCAAGATTGGCAGGGAGAGCAGTTCTTC.